A selection of T cell receptor beta chains follows, all from one sample in a study of metastatic and nonmetastatic thyroid tumors. TCRdb reassembled clones from the PCR reads with MiXCR. The table includes about 16,000 clones, about a quarter detected once. Sequencing input: adjacent normal tissue. The source of these receptors is a female donor with papillary thyroid cancer or a benign thyroid nodule (not recorded which). Some clones in this sample may be carry-over from other donors' samples. The CDR3 runs from the conserved cysteine through the conserved F or W. A D gene is named only where the DNA matches it firmly. Some rows mark clone size as missing; the rest say once, few, many or name a class of expanded clone.

>TRBJ1-5|TRBV5-1|-|-
CASRPNPNQPQHF
TGCGCCAGCAGACCTAACCCCAATCAGCCCCAGCATTTT
>TRBJ1-4|TRBV27|few|-
CASSPGGALTNEKLFF
TGTGCCAGCAGTCCCGGGGGGGCTCTGACTAATGAAAAACTGTTTTTT
>TRBJ2-7|TRBV15|-|TRBD2
CATSREGLNGRANDEQYF
TGTGCCACCAGCAGAGAAGGCCTGAACGGGAGGGCCAACGACGAGCAGTACTTC
>TRBJ2-2|TRBV2|few|-
CASVRATNTGELFF
TGTGCCAGCGTAAGAGCAACGAACACCGGGGAGCTGTTTTTT
>TRBJ2-7|TRBV7-3|-|-
CASSPAGDEDEQYF
TGTGCCAGCAGCCCCGCCGGAGATGAGGACGAGCAGTACTTC
>TRBJ2-7|TRBV19|-|-
CASSMNGAKQYF
TGTGCCAGTAGTATGAACGGGGCGAAGCAGTACTTC
>TRBJ2-1|TRBV27|medium-sized|TRBD2
CASSLSDLGRTGEQFF
TGTGCCAGCAGTTTATCGGACCTCGGGAGGACGGGTGAGCAGTTCTTC
>TRBJ2-3|TRBV28|-|TRBD2
CASSPWERGGGDTQYF
TGTGCCAGCAGCCCATGGGAGCGGGGGGGAGGTGATACTCAGTATTTT
>TRBJ2-7|TRBV28|many|TRBD1
CASSRLGQGSYEQYF
TGTGCCAGCAGCAGGCTGGGACAGGGATCCTACGAGCAGTACTTC
>TRBJ1-2|TRBV29-1|-|-
CSVQDNRGYTF
TGCAGCGTTCAAGACAATAGGGGCTACACCTTC
>TRBJ2-1|TRBV9|-|TRBD1
CASSPRTGGWSEQFF
TGTGCCAGCAGCCCACGGACAGGGGGATGGAGTGAGCAGTTCTTC
>TRBJ2-3|TRBV11-2|-|TRBD2
CASRPSGVDTQYF
TGTGCCAGCAGACCCAGCGGGGTGGATACGCAGTATTTT
>TRBJ1-2|TRBV13|-|-
CASSSSGSENDHVYGYTF
TGTGCCAGCAGCTCTTCCGGGTCGGAAAACGACCATGTATATGGCTACACCTTC
>TRBJ1-2|TRBV11-2|few|TRBD1
CASSPAPGQGGYTF
TGTGCCAGCAGCCCGGCTCCGGGACAGGGTGGCTACACCTTC
>TRBJ1-2|TRBV5-1|medium-sized|-
CASSDGAKYTF
TGCGCCAGCAGCGACGGGGCGAAATACACCTTC
>TRBJ2-3|TRBV20-1|-|TRBD2
CSATSGSTDTQYF
TGCAGTGCGACTAGCGGGAGCACAGATACGCAGTATTTT
>TRBJ2-5|TRBV7-2|-|-
CASSSDYLSETQYF
TGTGCCAGCAGCTCTGACTATTTGTCAGAGACCCAGTACTTC
>TRBJ2-3|TRBV5-3|-|TRBD1
CASSLRTGFGTDTQYF
TGTGCCAGCAGCTTGCGGACAGGCTTCGGCACAGATACGCAGTATTTT
>TRBJ1-4|TRBV11-2|few|-
CASSLAPTNEKLFF
TGTGCCAGCAGCTTAGCTCCAACTAATGAAAAACTGTTTTTT
>TRBJ1-5|TRBV30|medium-sized|-
CAWSLSRGLSFGQPQHF
TGTGCCTGGAGCCTTTCGAGGGGTTTGAGTTTCGGTCAGCCCCAGCATTTT
>TRBJ1-6|TRBV6-1|many|-
CASKTSPGWNSPLHF
TGTGCCAGCAAAACAAGTCCCGGGTGGAATTCACCCCTCCACTTT
>TRBJ1-2|TRBV6-1|-|-
CASRTSGLDGYTF
TGTGCCAGCAGGACCTCGGGGTTAGATGGCTACACCTTC
>TRBJ2-6|TRBV2|-|TRBD1
CASREQGAGANVLTF
TGTGCCAGCAGAGAACAGGGGGCTGGGGCCAACGTCCTGACTTTC
>TRBJ2-2|TRBV6-1|-|TRBD2
CATLSGLASGELFF
TGTGCCACCCTATCGGGACTAGCGTCCGGGGAGCTGTTTTTT
>TRBJ1-1|TRBV12-3/TRBV12-4|-|-
CASSLGTGMDTEAFF
TGTGCCAGCAGTTTAGGCACAGGGATGGACACTGAAGCTTTCTTT
>TRBJ1-4|TRBV12-3/TRBV12-4|few|-
CASRPTTNEKLFF
TGTGCCAGTCGACCTACAACTAATGAAAAACTGTTTTTT
>TRBJ1-2|TRBV11-3|-|-
CASSPEGLSSYTF
TGTGCCAGCAGCCCTGAAGGGTTGTCTAGCTACACCTTC
>TRBJ1-2|TRBV9|few|-
CASSVVPGQNYGYTF
TGTGCCAGCAGCGTAGTCCCGGGTCAGAACTATGGCTACACCTTC
>TRBJ2-2|TRBV7-9|few|TRBD1
CASSQGATTGELFF
TGTGCCAGCAGCCAGGGGGCTACCACCGGGGAGCTGTTTTTT
>TRBJ2-7|TRBV11-1|-|TRBD2
CASSLLPGLAGGGEQYF
TGTGCCAGCAGCTTACTTCCGGGACTAGCGGGAGGAGGCGAGCAGTACTTC
>TRBJ2-3|TRBV24-1|-|TRBD1
CATSDARTGFLDTQYF
TGTGCCACCAGTGATGCAAGGACAGGGTTTTTAGATACGCAGTATTTT
>TRBJ1-2|TRBV28|-|TRBD1
CASSADRGIYGYTF
TGTGCCAGCAGTGCAGACAGGGGGATCTATGGCTACACCTTC
>TRBJ2-3|TRBV20-1|-|TRBD1
CSANEQGACRPDTQYF
TGCAGTGCGAACGAACAGGGGGCTTGTCGGCCAGACACGCAGTATTTT
>TRBJ2-2|TRBV3-1|once|-
CASSQDQGAIGELFF
TGTGCCAGCAGCCAAGACCAGGGTGCGATCGGGGAGCTGTTTTTT